This entry lists 4 T cell receptor beta chains sequenced from one sample in a study of blood T cell dynamics during melanoma immunotherapy (dated by TCRdb to the early 2020s). Libraries were prepared through the immunoSEQ multiplex PCR assay. TCRdb took over this immuneACCESS table, retaining in-frame rearrangements with V and J assigned. Such tables are incomplete; in checked studies, under half of the missing clones stem from an unresolved V gene, and the remainder is unexplained. This sample has thousands of clones in its table, and almost 97% of those were observed once. The ten top clones hold about 1.7% of the sample. The label giving this sample's time point can be read as: pre-treatment baseline. The starting material was effector memory CD8+ T cells from blood, obtained from a patient treated with checkpoint blockade. The receptors were gathered from a human donor with melanoma.

The J gene is TRBJ2-1, the V gene TRBV7-6, with unresolved D. The CDR3 totals 15 residues. Germline V gene data show CDR1 as SGHVS and CDR2 as FNYEAQ. Trimming stripped 0 bases from V and 2 bases from J, with 8 bases between. The CDR3 spells CASSLAWMPYNEQFF. The CDR3 coding sequence is TGTGCCAGCAGCTTAGCTTGGATGCCCTACAATGAGCAGTTCTTC.

The chain links TRBV7-8 to TRBJ2-7; D not resolved. The CDR3 has 12 amino acids. CDR1 SGHVS and CDR2 FQNEAQ come from the germline V gene. Trimming stripped 4 bases from V and 0 bases from J, with 4 bases between. The CDR3 here is CASSYNSYEQYF. As DNA, the CDR3 is TGTGCCAGCAGCTACAACTCCTACGAGCAGTACTTC.

The CDR3 DNA sequence: TGTGCCAGCAGTGAATCTTGGGGACAGACGGCCTACGAGCAGTACTTC. This codes for CASSESWGQTAYEQYF. This chain uses TRBV6-1 with TRBJ2-7, with TRBD1 matching 7 bases. The germline V gene encodes CDR1 MNHNS and CDR2 SASEGT. The V gene end was trimmed by 2 bases and the J gene end by 2 bases; junction bases not matched to a gene: 9. The CDR3 is 16 residues long.

The V gene is TRBV5-6, the J gene TRBJ1-1; perhaps TRBD1 as D (6 bases). Germline loops: CDR1 SGHDT, CDR2 YYEEEE. The CDR3 consists of 14 residues. V was clipped by 0 bases and J by 1 base, with 7 bases between them. CDR3 residues: CASSLGQANTEAFF. CDR3 nucleotides: TGTGCCAGCAGCTTGGGACAGGCGAACACTGAAGCTTTCTTT.